A selection of T cell receptor beta chains follows, all from one sample in a study of OX40 agonist ivuxolimab in advanced cancers. Generated by immunoSEQ multiplex PCR, the TCRdb table keeps only in-frame clones and is missing some. The sample lists roughly 75,000 clones, 80% to 90% seen once, with 5.5% to 6.5% in the top ten. The sequenced sample was CD4+ or CD8+ T cells sorted from blood, obtained in a trial of the OX40 agonist ivuxolimab. All receptors come from an adult with an advanced solid tumor such as melanoma, head and neck, liver or kidney cancer. The CDR3 runs from the conserved cysteine through the conserved F or W. Each record gives: D gene, J gene, clone size, V gene, CDR3 DNA, CDR3 protein. A D gene is named only where the DNA matches it firmly. A row's size may be missing; if present it is once, few, many or a size class.

>TRBD2|TRBJ2-1|NA|TRBV28
TGTGCCAGCAGCTTACCTATGCTAGCGGTTTGGGACAATGAGCAGTTCTTC
CASSLPMLAVWDNEQFF
>TRBD1|TRBJ2-3|NA|TRBV5-6
TGTGCCAGCAGGGGACAGCCCCCAGATACGCAGTATTTT
CASRGQPPDTQYF
>NA|TRBJ1-3|few|TRBV4-1
TGCGCCAGCAGCCAAGACGCCGGAGGAAACACCATATATTTT
CASSQDAGGNTIYF
>NA|TRBJ2-7|once|TRBV7-2
TGTGCCAGCAGCTCAGAGAACTACGAGCAGTACTTC
CASSSENYEQYF
>TRBD1|TRBJ1-6|NA|TRBV7-9
TGTGCCAGCAGCCAAGATCTGACAGGGAATTCACCCCTCCACTTT
CASSQDLTGNSPLHF
>NA|TRBJ2-4|NA|TRBV5-8
TGTGCCAGCAGCTTGGCCAGGGGCTTAAACATTCAGTACTTC
CASSLARGLNIQYF
>TRBD1|TRBJ2-2|few|TRBV7-9
TGTGCCAGCAGCTTACCGGCGACAGGGCGGTACACCGGGGAGCTGTTTTTT
CASSLPATGRYTGELFF
>NA|TRBJ2-7|NA|TRBV5-8
TGTGCCAGCATGACTAGTTTAGGGAGCTCCTACGAGCAGTACTTC
CASMTSLGSSYEQYF
>NA|TRBJ2-1|NA|TRBV4-2
TGTGCCAGCAGCCAAGATCCGGGACACCCGGCCTACAATGAGCAGTTCTTC
CASSQDPGHPAYNEQFF
>NA|TRBJ2-1|NA|TRBV5-4
TGTGCCAGCAGCTTTGGCTTAAATGAGCAGTTCTTC
CASSFGLNEQFF
>TRBD2|TRBJ2-3|NA|TRBV30
TGTGCCTGGAGTCAAGAGACTAGCGGGAGTTTGTCAGATACGCAGTATTTT
CAWSQETSGSLSDTQYF
>TRBD2|TRBJ2-7|NA|TRBV18
TGTGCCAGCTCACAAAGGACTAGCGGGAGCTCCTACGAGCAGTACTTC
CASSQRTSGSSYEQYF
>NA|TRBJ1-2|NA|TRBV19
TGTGCCAGTAGTCTAGGAGACAGCTCCTCGGCTGGCTACACCTTC
CASSLGDSSSAGYTF
>TRBD1|TRBJ2-2|NA|TRBV13
TGTGCCAGCAGCTTAGACAGGGGGCACACCGGGGAGCTGTTTTTT
CASSLDRGHTGELFF
>NA|TRBJ1-5|once|TRBV7-6
TGTGCCAGCAGCTTAGGCGACAGCAGCAATCAGCCCCAGCATTTT
CASSLGDSSNQPQHF
>NA|TRBJ1-2|NA|TRBV6-1
TGTGCCAGCAGTGGACCCCTGGGCTTAGCGGGCTATGGCTACACCTTC
CASSGPLGLAGYGYTF
>TRBD1|TRBJ2-2|NA|TRBV27
TGTGCCAGCAGTCCCGGGACAGGGATAAACACCGGGGAGCTGTTTTTT
CASSPGTGINTGELFF
>NA|TRBJ1-1|NA|TRBV6-5
TGTGCCAGCAGTTACTACACGAACACTGAAGCTTTCTTT
CASSYYTNTEAFF
>NA|TRBJ1-5|NA|TRBV2
TGTGCCAGCAGTGACCCCGGGACCCCGGAAGAATCGCCCCAGCATTTT
CASSDPGTPEESPQHF
>TRBD1|TRBJ2-1|NA|TRBV7-9
TGTGCCAGCAGCTACGGGACAGGGGTTTACGAGCAGTTCTTC
CASSYGTGVYEQFF
>NA|TRBJ1-1|NA|TRBV6-1
TGTGCCAGCAGTCCGGGCGGGGAGACTGAAGCTTTCTTT
CASSPGGETEAFF
>TRBD1|TRBJ1-5|NA|TRBV23-1
TGCGCCAGCAGTCAGCGGGGACAGGCTTATAATCAGCCCCAGCATTTT
CASSQRGQAYNQPQHF
>TRBD2|TRBJ2-3|NA|TRBV14
TGTGCCAGCAGCCAAGGCGGGGGGAGCACAGATACGCAGTATTTT
CASSQGGGSTDTQYF
>TRBD2|TRBJ2-7|once|TRBV5-1
TGCGCCAGCAGCTGGACCGGGACTAGCGGGAGAAGTAACGAGCAGTACTTC
CASSWTGTSGRSNEQYF
>NA|TRBJ1-2|few|TRBV4-1
TGCGCCAGCAGCCAAGCCCCAGGCTATGGCTACACCTTC
CASSQAPGYGYTF
>TRBD2|TRBJ2-1|NA|TRBV27
TGTGCCAGCAGTTTCCTAGCGGGGTACAATGAGCAGTTCTTC
CASSFLAGYNEQFF
>NA|TRBJ1-6|NA|TRBV5-6
TGTGCCAGCAGCTCGGAGGGGTATTCACCCCTCCACTTT
CASSSEGYSPLHF
>TRBD2|TRBJ2-1|NA|TRBV6-1
TGTGCCAGCATCTTCCGGGAGACTAGCGGGTCGAGGTTCTTC
CASIFRETSGSRFF
>TRBD1|TRBJ2-1|NA|TRBV15
TGTGCCACCAGCAGAGAGGGACAGGGGGTCCACAATGAGCAGTTCTTC
CATSREGQGVHNEQFF
>TRBD2|TRBJ2-1|NA|TRBV27
TGTGCCAGCAGTTTAGTTCTTTGGGGGGGGAATGAGCAGTTCTTC
CASSLVLWGGNEQFF
>NA|TRBJ1-2|NA|TRBV7-9
TGTGCCAGCAGCTTGGGGGGTTTTGATGGCTACACCTTC
CASSLGGFDGYTF
>NA|TRBJ1-5|NA|TRBV19
TGTGCCAGTAGTATGTCAGCAGGGAGATCTAATCAGCCCCAGCATTTT
CASSMSAGRSNQPQHF
>NA|TRBJ2-1|once|TRBV7-8
TGTGCCAGCAGCTGTACTGTCTCCTCCTACAATGAGCAGTTCTTC
CASSCTVSSYNEQFF
>NA|TRBJ2-1|once|TRBV11-3
TGTGCCAGCAGCGGCGGACTCGAGCAGTTCTTC
CASSGGLEQFF
>TRBD2|TRBJ2-3|NA|TRBV5-1
TGCGCCAGCAGCTCCTTTACTAGCGGGGTTGCAGATACGCAGTATTTT
CASSSFTSGVADTQYF
>NA|TRBJ1-1|NA|TRBV29-1
TGCAGCGTTGATCAACAGGGACGGGTGAACACTGAAGCTTTCTTT
CSVDQQGRVNTEAFF
>TRBD1|TRBJ2-4|NA|TRBV6-7
TGTGCCAGCAGTTACTCTGAACAGGGGGAAAACATTCAGTACTTC
CASSYSEQGENIQYF
>NA|TRBJ2-3|NA|TRBV9
TGTGCCAGCAGCCCCATCTCGCAGGCCACAGATACGCAGTATTTT
CASSPISQATDTQYF
>TRBD2|TRBJ2-3|NA|TRBV28
TGTGCCAGCCGCGGGACTAGCGGGAGGTCCCAAGATACGCAGTATTTT
CASRGTSGRSQDTQYF
>TRBD1|TRBJ1-1|NA|TRBV30
TGTGCCTGGAGTTTGGGTGGACAGGGGTTGAACACTGAAGCTTTCTTT
CAWSLGGQGLNTEAFF
>TRBD2|TRBJ2-3|NA|TRBV2
TGTGCCAGCAGTGAATGGGGGAGACTAGCGGGAGGAGATACGCAGTATTTT
CASSEWGRLAGGDTQYF